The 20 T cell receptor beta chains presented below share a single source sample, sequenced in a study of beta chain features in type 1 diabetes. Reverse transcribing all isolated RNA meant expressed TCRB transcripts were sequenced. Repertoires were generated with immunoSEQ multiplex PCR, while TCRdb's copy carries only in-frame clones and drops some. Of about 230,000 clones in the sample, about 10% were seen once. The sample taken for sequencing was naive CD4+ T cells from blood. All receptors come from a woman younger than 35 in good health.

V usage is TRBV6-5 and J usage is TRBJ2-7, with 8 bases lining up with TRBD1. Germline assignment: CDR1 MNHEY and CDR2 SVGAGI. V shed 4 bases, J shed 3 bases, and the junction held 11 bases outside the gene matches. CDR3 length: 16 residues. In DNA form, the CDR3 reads TGTGCCAGCAGTTCAACTGACAGGGGCTTAAGCTACGAGCAGTACTTC. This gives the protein CASSSTDRGLSYEQYF.

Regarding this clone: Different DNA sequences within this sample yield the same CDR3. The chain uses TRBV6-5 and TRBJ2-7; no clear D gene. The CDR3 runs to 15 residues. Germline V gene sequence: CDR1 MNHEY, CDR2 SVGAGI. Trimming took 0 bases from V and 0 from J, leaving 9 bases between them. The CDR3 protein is CASSYSEVSSYEQYF. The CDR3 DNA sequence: TGTGCCAGCAGTTACTCCGAGGTTAGCTCCTACGAGCAGTACTTC.

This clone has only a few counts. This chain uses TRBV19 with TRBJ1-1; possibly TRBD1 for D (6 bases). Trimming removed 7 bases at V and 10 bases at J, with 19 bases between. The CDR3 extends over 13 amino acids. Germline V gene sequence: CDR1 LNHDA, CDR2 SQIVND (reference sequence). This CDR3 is CASTPGQTVGAFF. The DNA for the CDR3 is TGTGCCAGTACCCCAGGACAGACGGTGGGAGCTTTCTTT.

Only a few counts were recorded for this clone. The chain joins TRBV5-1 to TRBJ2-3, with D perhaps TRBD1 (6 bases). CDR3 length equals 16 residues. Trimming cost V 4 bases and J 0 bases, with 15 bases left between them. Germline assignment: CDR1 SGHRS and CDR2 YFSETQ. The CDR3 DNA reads TGCGCCAGCAGCCATGGACAGAGCTATAGCACAGATACGCAGTATTTT. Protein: CASSHGQSYSTDTQYF. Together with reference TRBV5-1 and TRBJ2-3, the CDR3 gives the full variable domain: KAGVTQTPRYLIKTRGQQVTLSCSPISGHRSVSWYQQTPGQGLQFLFEYFSETQRNKGNFPGRFSGRQFSNSRSEMNVSTLELGDSALYLCASSHGQSYSTDTQYFGPGTRLTVL.

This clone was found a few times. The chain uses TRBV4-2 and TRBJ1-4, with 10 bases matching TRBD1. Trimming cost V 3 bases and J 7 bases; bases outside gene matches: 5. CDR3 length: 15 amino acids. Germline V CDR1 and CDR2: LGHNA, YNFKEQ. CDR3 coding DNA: TGTGCCAGCAGCCAGGGGACAGGGGTGGGTGAAAAACTGTTTTTT. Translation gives CASSQGTGVGEKLFF.

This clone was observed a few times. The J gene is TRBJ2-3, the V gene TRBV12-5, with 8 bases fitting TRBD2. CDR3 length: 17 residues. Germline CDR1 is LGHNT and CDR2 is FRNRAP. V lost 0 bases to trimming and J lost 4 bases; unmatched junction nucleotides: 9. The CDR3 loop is CASGLVGAGGASDTQYF. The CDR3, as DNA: TGTGCTAGTGGTTTGGTAGGGGCCGGGGGGGCCTCAGATACGCAGTATTTT. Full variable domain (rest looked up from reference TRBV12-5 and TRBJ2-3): DARVTQTPRHKVTEMGQEVTMRCQPILGHNTVFWYRQTMMQGLELLAYFRNRAPLDDSGMPKDRFSAEMPDATLATLKIQPSEPRDSAVYFCASGLVGAGGASDTQYFGPGTRLTVL.

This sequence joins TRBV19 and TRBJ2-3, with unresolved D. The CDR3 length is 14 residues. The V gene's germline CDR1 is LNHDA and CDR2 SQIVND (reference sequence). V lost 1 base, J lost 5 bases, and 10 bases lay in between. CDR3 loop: CASSIAGTGDTQYF. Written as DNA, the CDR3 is TGTGCCAGTAGTATAGCCGGAACGGGAGATACGCAGTATTTT.

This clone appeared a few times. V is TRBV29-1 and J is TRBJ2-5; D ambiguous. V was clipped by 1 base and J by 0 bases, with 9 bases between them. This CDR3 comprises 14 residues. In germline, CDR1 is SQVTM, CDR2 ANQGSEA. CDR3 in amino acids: CSVEGTADQETQYF. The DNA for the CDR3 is TGCAGCGTTGAAGGTACAGCAGACCAAGAGACCCAGTACTTC.

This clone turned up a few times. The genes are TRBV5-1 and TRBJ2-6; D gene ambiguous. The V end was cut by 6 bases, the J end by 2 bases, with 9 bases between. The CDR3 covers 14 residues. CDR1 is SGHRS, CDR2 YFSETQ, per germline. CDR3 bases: TGCGCCAGCAAGCTGGTGACTGGGGCCAACGTCCTGACTTTC. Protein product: CASKLVTGANVLTF.

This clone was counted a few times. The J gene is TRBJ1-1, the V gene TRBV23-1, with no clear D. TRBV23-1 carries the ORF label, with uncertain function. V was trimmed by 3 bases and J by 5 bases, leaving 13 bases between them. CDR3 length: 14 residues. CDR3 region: CASSHPDPGTEAFF. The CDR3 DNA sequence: TGCGCCAGCAGTCATCCGGATCCGGGAACTGAAGCTTTCTTT.

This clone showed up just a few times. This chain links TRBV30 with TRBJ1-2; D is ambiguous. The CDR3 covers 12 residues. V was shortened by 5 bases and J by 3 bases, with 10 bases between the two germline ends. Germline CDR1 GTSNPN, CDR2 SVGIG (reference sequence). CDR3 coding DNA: TGTGCCTGGGATTCTCCGGACTATGGCTACACCTTC. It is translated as CAWDSPDYGYTF.

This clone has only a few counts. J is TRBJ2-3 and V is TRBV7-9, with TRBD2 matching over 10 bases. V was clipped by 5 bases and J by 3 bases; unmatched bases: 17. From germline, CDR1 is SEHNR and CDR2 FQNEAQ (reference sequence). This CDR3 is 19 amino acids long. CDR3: CASSAWSGVAGGGTDTQYF. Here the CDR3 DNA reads TGTGCCAGCAGCGCCTGGTCCGGGGTAGCGGGAGGAGGGACAGATACGCAGTATTTT.

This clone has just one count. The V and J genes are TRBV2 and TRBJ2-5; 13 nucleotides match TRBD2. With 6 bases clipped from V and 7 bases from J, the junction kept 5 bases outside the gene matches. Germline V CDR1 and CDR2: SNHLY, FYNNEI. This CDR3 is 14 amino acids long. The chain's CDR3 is CASRATSGGLTQYF. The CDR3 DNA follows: TGTGCCAGCAGGGCGACTAGCGGGGGGCTGACCCAGTACTTC.

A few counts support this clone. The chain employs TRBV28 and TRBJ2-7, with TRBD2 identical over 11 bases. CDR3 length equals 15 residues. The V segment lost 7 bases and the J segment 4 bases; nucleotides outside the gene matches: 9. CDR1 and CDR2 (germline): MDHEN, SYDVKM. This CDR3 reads CASNSLASGRYEQYF. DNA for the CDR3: TGTGCCAGCAACTCGTTGGCTAGCGGGAGGTACGAGCAGTACTTC.

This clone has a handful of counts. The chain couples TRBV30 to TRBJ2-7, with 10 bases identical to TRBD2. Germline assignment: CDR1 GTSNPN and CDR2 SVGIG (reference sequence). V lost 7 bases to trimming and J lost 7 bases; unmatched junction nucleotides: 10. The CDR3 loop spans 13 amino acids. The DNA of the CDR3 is TGTGCCTATACCCTAGCGGGAGTGGGTGAGCAGTACTTC. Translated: CAYTLAGVGEQYF.

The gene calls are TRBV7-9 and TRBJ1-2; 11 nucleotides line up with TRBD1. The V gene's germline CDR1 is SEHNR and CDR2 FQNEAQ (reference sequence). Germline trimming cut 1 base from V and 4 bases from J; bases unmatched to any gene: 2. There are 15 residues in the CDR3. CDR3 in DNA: TGTGCCAGCAGCTTAGTGGACAGGGGGCCCTATGGCTACACCTTC. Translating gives CASSLVDRGPYGYTF.

Here the CDR3 DNA reads TGCGCCAGCAGCCAAGAGAGCCGGACTATCTATGGCTACACCTTC. This sequence encodes CASSQESRTIYGYTF. The V and J genes are TRBV4-1 and TRBJ1-2; D gene ambiguous. CDR3 size: 15 residues. Germline-derived CDR1 and CDR2 are MGHRA and YSYEKL. The V and J ends lost 0 bases and 4 bases respectively, with 12 bases between them.

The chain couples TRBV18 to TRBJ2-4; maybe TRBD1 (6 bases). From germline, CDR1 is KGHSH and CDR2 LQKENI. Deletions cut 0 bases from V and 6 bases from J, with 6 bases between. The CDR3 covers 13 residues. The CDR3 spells CASSPPDRNIQYF. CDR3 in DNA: TGTGCCAGCTCACCACCGGACAGAAACATTCAGTACTTC. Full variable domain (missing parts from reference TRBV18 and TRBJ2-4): NAGVMQNPRHLVRRRGQEARLRCSPMKGHSHVYWYRQLPEEGLKFMVYLQKENIIDESGMPKERFSAEFPKEGPSILRIQQVVRGDSAAYFCASSPPDRNIQYFGAGTRLSVL.

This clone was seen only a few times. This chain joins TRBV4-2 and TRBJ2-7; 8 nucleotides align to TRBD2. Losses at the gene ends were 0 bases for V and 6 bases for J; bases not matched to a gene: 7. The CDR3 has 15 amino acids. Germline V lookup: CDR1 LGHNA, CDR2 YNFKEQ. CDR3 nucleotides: TGTGCCAGCAGCCAAGAAACCGGGAGGGTTACCGAGCAGTACTTC. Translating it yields CASSQETGRVTEQYF.

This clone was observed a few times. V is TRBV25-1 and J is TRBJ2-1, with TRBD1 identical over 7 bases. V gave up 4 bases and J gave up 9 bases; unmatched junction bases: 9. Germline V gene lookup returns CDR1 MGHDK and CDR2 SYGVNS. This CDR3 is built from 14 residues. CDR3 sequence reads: CASSATGQGVEQFF. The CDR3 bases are TGTGCCAGCAGTGCAACCGGGCAGGGGGTTGAGCAGTTCTTC.